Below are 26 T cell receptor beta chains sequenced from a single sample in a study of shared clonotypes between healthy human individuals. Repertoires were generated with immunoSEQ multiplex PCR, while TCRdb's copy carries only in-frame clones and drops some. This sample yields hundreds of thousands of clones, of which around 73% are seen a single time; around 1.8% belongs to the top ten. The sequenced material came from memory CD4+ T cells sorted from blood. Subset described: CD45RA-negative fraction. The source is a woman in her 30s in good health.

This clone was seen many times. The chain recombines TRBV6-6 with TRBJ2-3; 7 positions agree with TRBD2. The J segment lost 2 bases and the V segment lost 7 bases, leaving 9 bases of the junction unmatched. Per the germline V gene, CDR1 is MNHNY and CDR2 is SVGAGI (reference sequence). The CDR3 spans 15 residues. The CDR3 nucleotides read TGTGCCAGCACCGTCGGCGGGGGTTACACAGATACGCAGTATTTT. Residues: CASTVGGGYTDTQYF.

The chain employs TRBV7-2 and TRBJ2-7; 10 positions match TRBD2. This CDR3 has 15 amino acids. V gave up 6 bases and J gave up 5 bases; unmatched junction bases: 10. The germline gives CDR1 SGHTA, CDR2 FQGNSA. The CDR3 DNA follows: TGTGCCAGCAGACAACTAGCGGGACGGACCAACGAGCAGTACTTC. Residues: CASRQLAGRTNEQYF.

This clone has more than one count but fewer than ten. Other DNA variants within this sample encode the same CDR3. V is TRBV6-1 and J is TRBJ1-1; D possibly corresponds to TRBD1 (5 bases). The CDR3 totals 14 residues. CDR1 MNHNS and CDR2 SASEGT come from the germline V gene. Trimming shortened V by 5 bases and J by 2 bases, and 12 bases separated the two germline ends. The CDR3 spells CASSPRGGNTEAFF. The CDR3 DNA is TGTGCCAGCAGTCCTAGGGGCGGCAACACTGAAGCTTTCTTT.

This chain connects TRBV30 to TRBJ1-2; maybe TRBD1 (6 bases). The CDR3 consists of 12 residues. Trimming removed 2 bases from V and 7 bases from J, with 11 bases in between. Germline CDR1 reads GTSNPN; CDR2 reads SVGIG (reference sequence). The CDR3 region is CAWSTVRGGYTF. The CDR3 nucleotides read TGTGCCTGGAGTACAGTCAGGGGTGGCTACACCTTC.

CDR3 protein: CARSGVPGNTIYF. The CDR3, as DNA: TGTGCCAGGTCCGGGGTTCCTGGAAACACCATATATTTT. This chain joins TRBV2 and TRBJ1-3, with D unresolved. Trimming shortened V by 9 bases and J by 2 bases, and 11 bases separated the two germline ends. CDR1 is SNHLY and CDR2 is FYNNEI in the germline V gene. The CDR3 extends over 13 amino acids.

The CDR3 nucleotides are TGTGCCAGCAGCTTGTTATCCGGACAGGGGTCTCAGCCCCAGCATTTT. It encodes CASSLLSGQGSQPQHF. This chain joins TRBV5-6 and TRBJ1-5, with 9 bases that match TRBD1. The length of the CDR3 is 16 residues. CDR1 is SGHDT and CDR2 is YYEEEE in the germline V gene. J was trimmed by 6 bases and V by 1 base; bases with no gene match: 8.

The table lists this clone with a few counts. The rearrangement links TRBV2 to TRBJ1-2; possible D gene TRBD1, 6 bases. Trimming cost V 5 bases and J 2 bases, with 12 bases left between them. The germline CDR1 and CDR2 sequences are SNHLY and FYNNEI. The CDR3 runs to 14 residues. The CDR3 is CASSQRGANYGYTF. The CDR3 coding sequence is TGTGCCAGCAGTCAGAGGGGGGCGAACTATGGCTACACCTTC.

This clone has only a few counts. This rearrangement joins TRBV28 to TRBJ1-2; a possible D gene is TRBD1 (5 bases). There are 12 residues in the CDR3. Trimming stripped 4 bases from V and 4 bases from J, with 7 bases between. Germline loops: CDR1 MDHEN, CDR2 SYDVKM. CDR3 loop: CASSSQGYGYTF. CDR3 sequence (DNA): TGTGCCAGCAGTTCCCAGGGCTATGGCTACACCTTC.

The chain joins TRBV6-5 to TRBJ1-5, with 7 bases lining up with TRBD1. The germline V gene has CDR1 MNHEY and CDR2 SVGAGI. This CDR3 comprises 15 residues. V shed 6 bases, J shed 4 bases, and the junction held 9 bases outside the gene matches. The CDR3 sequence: CASRTTGLGNQPQHF. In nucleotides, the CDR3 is TGTGCCAGCAGAACGACAGGGTTAGGTAATCAGCCCCAGCATTTT.

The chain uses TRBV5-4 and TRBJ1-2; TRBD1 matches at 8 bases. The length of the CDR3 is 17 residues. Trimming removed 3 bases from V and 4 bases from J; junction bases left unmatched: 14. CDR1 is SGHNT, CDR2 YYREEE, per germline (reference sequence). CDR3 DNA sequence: TGTGCCAGCAGCTCCACCCTCGGAACAGGGGGGTCCTATGGCTACACCTTC. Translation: CASSSTLGTGGSYGYTF.

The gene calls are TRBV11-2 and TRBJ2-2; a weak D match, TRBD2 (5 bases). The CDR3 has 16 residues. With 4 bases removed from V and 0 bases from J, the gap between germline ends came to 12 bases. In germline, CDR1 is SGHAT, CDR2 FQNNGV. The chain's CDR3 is CASSSGISANTGELFF. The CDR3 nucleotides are TGTGCCAGCAGCTCGGGGATTAGTGCGAACACCGGGGAGCTGTTTTTT. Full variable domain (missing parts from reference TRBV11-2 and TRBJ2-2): EAGVAQSPRYKIIEKRQSVAFWCNPISGHATLYWYQQILGQGPKLLIQFQNNGVVDDSQLPKDRFSAERLKGVDSTLKIQPAKLEDSAVYLCASSSGISANTGELFFGEGSRLTVL.

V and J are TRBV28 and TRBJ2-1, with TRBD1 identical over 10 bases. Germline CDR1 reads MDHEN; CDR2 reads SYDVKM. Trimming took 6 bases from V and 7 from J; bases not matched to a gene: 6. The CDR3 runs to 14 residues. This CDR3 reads CASRPGQGRNEQFF. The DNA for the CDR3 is TGTGCCAGCAGGCCGGGACAGGGGAGGAATGAGCAGTTCTTC.

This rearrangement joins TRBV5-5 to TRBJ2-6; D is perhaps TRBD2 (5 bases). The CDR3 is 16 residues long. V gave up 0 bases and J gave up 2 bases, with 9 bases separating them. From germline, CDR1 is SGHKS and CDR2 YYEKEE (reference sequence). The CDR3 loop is CASSLGGSAGANVLTF. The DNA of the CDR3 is TGTGCCAGCAGCTTGGGAGGGTCTGCTGGGGCCAACGTCCTGACTTTC.

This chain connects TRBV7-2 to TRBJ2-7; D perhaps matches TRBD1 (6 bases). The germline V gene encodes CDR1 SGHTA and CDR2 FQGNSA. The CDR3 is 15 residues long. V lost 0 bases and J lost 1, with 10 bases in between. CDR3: CASSLARRGSYEQYF. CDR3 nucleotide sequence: TGTGCCAGCAGCTTAGCCCGCAGGGGATCCTACGAGCAGTACTTC.

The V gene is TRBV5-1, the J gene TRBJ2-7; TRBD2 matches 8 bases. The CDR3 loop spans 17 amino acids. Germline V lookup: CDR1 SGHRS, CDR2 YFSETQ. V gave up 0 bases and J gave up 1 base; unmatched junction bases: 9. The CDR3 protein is CASSLAIVSGISYEQYF. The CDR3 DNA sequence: TGCGCCAGCAGCTTGGCCATTGTTAGCGGGATTTCCTACGAGCAGTACTTC.

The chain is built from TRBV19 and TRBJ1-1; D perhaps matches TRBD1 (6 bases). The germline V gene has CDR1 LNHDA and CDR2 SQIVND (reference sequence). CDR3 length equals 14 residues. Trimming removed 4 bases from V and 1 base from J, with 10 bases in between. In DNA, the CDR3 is TGTGCCAGTAGTACGGGACAACCGAACACTGAAGCTTTCTTT. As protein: CASSTGQPNTEAFF.

The DNA of the CDR3 is TGTGCCAGCAGCTTCCAACGGACAGGGCGGCACGAGCAGTACTTC. Translated: CASSFQRTGRHEQYF. The gene calls are TRBV7-8 and TRBJ2-7; TRBD1 matches at 8 bases. With V trimmed by 3 bases and J by 5 bases, 9 bases remained unmatched. Germline CDR1 and CDR2: SGHVS and FQNEAQ. This CDR3 has 15 residues.

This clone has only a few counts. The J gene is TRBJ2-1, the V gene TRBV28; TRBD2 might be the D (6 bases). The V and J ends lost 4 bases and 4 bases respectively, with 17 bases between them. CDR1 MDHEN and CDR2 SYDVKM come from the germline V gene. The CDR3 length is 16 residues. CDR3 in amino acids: CASSSYSGGAYNEQFF. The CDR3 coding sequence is TGTGCCAGCAGTTCCTATAGCGGAGGCGCGTACAATGAGCAGTTCTTC.

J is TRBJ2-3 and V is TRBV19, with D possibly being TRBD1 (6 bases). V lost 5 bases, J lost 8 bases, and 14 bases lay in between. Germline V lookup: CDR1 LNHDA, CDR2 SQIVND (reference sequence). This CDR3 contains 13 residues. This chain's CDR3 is CASSAQGGGTQYF. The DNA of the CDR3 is TGTGCCAGTAGTGCCCAAGGGGGTGGTACGCAGTATTTT.

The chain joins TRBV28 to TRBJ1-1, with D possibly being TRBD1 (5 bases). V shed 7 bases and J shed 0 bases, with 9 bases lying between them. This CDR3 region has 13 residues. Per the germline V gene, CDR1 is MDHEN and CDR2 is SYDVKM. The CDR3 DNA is TGTGCCAGCACCGGACACCTGAACACTGAAGCTTTCTTT. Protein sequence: CASTGHLNTEAFF.

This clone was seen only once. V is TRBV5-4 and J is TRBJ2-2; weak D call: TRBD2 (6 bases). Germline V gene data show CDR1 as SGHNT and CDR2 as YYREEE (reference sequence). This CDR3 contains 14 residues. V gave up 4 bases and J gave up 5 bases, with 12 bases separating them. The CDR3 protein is CASSPRTTTGELFF. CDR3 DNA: TGTGCCAGCAGCCCGAGGACTACGACCGGGGAGCTGTTTTTT.

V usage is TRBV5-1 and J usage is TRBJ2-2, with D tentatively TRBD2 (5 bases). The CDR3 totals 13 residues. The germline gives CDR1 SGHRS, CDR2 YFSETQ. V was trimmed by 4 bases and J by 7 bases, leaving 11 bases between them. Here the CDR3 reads CASSPEGFGELFF. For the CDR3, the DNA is TGCGCCAGCAGCCCTGAGGGATTCGGGGAGCTGTTTTTT.

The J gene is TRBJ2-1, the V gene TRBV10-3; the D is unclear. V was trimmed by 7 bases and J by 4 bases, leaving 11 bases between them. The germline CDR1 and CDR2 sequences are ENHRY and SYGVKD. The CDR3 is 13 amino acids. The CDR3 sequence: CAIKGISYNEQFF. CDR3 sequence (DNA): TGTGCCATCAAAGGGATATCTTACAATGAGCAGTTCTTC.

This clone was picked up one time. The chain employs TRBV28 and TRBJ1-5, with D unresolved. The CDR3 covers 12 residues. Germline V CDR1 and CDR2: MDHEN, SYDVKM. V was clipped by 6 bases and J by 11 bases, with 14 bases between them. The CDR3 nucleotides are TGTGCCAGCAGCAAGGCCGGGTCGGCCCAGCATTTT. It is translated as CASSKAGSAQHF.

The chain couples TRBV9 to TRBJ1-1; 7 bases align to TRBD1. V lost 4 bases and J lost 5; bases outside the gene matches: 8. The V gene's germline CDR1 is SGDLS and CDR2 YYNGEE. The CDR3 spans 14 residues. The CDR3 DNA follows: TGTGCCAGCAGCACCTCGACAGGGCAAACTGAAGCTTTCTTT. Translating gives CASSTSTGQTEAFF.

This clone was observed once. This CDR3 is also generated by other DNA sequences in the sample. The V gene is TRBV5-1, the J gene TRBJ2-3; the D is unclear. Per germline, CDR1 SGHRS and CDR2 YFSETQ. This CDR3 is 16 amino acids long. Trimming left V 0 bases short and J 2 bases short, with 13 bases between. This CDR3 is CASSLAGSPDTDTQYF. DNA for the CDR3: TGCGCCAGCAGCTTGGCCGGATCGCCAGACACAGATACGCAGTATTTT.